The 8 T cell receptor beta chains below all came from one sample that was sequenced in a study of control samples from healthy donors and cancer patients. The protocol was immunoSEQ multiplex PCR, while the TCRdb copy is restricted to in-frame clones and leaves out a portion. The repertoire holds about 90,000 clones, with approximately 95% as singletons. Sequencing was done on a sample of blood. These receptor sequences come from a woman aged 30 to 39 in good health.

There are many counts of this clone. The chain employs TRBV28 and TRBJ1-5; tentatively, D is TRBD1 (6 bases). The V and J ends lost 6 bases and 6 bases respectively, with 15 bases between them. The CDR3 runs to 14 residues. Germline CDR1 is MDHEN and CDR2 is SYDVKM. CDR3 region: CASSPPGESQPQHF. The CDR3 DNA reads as TGTGCCAGCAGCCCCCCAGGGGAAAGTCAGCCCCAGCATTTT.

The DNA for the CDR3 is TGCAGCGTTGAACAGGGAATTGGCAATGAGCAGTTCTTC. Protein sequence: CSVEQGIGNEQFF. J is TRBJ2-1 and V is TRBV29-1, with D perhaps TRBD1 (5 bases). The germline V gene has CDR1 SQVTM and CDR2 ANQGSEA. The CDR3 consists of 13 residues. Trimming left V 2 bases short and J 6 bases short, with 11 bases between.

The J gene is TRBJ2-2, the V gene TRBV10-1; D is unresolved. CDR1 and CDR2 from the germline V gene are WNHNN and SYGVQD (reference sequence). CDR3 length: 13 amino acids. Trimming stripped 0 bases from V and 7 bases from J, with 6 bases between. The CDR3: CASSESTIGELFF. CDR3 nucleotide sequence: TGCGCCAGCAGTGAGTCCACAATCGGGGAGCTGTTTTTT.

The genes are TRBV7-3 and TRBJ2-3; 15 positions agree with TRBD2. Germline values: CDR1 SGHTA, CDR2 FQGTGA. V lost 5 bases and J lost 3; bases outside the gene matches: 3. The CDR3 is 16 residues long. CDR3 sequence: CASSQGLAGGTDTQYF. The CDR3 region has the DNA TGTGCCAGCAGCCAGGGACTAGCGGGAGGAACAGATACGCAGTATTTT. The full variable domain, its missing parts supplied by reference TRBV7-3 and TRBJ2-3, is GAGVSQTPSNKVTEKGKYVELRCDPISGHTALYWYRQSLGQGPEFLIYFQGTGAADDSGLPNDRFFAVRPEGSVSTLKIQRTERGDSAVYLCASSQGLAGGTDTQYFGPGTRLTVL.

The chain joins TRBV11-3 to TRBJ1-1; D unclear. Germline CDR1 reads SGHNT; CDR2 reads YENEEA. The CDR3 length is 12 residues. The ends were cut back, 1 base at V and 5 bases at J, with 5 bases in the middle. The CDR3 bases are TGTGCCAGCAGCTTAGCTGGAACTGAAGCTTTCTTT. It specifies CASSLAGTEAFF.

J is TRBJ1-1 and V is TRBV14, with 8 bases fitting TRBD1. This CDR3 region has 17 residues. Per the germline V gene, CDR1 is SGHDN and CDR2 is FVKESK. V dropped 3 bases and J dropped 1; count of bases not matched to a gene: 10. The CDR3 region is CASSQRQGAWWNTEAFF. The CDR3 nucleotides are TGTGCCAGCAGCCAGAGGCAGGGGGCATGGTGGAACACTGAAGCTTTCTTT. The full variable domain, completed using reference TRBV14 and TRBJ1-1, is EAGVTQFPSHSVIEKGQTVTLRCDPISGHDNLYWYRRVMGKEIKFLLHFVKESKQDESGMPNNRFLAERTGGTYSTLKVQPAELEDSGVYFCASSQRQGAWWNTEAFFGQGTRLTVV.

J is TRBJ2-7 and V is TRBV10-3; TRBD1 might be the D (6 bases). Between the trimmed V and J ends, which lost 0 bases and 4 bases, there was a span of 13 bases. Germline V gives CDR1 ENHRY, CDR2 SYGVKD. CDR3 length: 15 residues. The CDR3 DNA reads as TGTGCCATCAGTGAGTCTCAGGGGAACGGGTACGAGCAGTACTTC. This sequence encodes CAISESQGNGYEQYF.

DNA of the CDR3: TGTGCCAGCAGACCCGACAGGAGGGGCACTGAAGCTTTCTTT. Its protein product is CASRPDRRGTEAFF. V is TRBV6-5 and J is TRBJ1-1, with D perhaps TRBD1 (6 bases). This CDR3 has 14 residues. Trimming took 6 bases from V and 4 from J, leaving 15 bases between them. CDR1 and CDR2 (germline): MNHEY, SVGAGI.